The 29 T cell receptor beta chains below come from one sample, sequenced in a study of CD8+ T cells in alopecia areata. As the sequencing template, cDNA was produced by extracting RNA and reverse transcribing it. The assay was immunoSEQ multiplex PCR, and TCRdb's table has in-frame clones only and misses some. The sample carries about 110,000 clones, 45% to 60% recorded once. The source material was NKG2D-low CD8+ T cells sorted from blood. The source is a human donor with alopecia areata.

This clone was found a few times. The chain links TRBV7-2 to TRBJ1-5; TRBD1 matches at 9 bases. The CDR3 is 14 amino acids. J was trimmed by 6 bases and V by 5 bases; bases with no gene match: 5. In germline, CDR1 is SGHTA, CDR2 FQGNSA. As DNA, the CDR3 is TGTGCCAGCAGCCAACTACAGGGGGCTCAGCCCCAGCATTTT. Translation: CASSQLQGAQPQHF.

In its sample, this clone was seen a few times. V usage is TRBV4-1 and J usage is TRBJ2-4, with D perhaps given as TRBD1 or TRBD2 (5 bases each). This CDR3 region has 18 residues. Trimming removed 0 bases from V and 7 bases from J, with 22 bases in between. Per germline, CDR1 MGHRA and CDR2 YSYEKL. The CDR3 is CASSQERVGDRLGNIQYF. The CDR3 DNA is TGCGCCAGCAGCCAAGAACGCGTTGGGGACCGCCTGGGGAACATTCAGTACTTC.

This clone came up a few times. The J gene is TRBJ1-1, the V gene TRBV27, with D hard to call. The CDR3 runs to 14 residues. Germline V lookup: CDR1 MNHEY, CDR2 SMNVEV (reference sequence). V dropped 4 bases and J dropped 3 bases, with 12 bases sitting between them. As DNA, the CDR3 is TGTGCCAGCAGTTCCCCAGAATGGGACACTGAAGCTTTCTTT. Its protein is CASSSPEWDTEAFF.

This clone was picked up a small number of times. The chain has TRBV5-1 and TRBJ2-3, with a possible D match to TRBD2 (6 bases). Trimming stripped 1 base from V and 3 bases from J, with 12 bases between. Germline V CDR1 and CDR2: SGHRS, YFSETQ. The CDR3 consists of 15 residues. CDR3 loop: CASSLSGRDTDTQYF. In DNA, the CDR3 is TGCGCCAGCAGCTTGTCGGGGCGGGATACAGATACGCAGTATTTT.

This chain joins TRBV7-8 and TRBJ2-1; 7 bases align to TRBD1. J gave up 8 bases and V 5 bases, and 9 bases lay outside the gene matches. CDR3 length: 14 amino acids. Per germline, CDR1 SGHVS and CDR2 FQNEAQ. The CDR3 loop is CASSPGTATDEQFF. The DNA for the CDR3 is TGTGCCAGCAGCCCTGGGACAGCTACCGATGAGCAGTTCTTC.

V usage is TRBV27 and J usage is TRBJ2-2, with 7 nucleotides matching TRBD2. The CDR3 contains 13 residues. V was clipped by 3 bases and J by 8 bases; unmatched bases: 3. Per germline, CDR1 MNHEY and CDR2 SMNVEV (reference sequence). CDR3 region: CASSFGGRGELFF. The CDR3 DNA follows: TGTGCCAGCAGTTTCGGCGGGAGAGGGGAGCTGTTTTTT.

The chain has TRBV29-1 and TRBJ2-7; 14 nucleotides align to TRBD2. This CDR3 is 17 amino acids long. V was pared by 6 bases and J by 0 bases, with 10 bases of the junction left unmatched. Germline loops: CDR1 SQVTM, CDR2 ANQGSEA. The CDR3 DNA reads TGCAGCGTACGCGGGACTAGCGGGAGTGTTCTCTCCTACGAGCAGTACTTC. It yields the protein CSVRGTSGSVLSYEQYF.

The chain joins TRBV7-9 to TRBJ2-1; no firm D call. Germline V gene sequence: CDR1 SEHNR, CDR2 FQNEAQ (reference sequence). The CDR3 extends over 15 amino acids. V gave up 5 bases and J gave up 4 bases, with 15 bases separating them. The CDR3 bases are TGTGCCAGCAGCCACCCACAGAGACGTTACAATGAGCAGTTCTTC. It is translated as CASSHPQRRYNEQFF.

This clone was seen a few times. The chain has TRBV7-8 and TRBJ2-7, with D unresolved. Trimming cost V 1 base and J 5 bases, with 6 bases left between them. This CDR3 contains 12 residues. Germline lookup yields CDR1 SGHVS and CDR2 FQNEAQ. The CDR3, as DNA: TGTGCCAGCAGCTTAGTATTGCACGAGCAGTACTTC. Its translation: CASSLVLHEQYF.

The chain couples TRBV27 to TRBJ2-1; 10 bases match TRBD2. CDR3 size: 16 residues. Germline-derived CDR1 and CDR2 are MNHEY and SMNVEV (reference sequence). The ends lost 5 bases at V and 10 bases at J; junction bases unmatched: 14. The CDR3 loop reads CASSVSSGSLEAEQFF. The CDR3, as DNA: TGTGCCAGCAGTGTTTCTAGCGGGAGTCTCGAAGCGGAGCAGTTCTTC.

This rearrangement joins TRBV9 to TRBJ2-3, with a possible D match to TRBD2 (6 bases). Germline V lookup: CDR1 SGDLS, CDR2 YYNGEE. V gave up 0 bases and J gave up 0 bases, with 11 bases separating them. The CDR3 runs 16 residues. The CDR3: CASSVEASASTDTQYF. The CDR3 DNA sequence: TGTGCCAGCAGCGTAGAGGCTAGCGCTAGCACAGATACGCAGTATTTT.

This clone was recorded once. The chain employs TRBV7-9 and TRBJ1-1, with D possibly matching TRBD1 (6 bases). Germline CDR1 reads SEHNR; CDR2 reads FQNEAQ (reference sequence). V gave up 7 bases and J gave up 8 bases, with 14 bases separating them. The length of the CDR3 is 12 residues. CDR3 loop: CASKHTGTEAFF. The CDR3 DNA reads TGTGCCAGCAAACACACAGGGACCGAAGCTTTCTTT.

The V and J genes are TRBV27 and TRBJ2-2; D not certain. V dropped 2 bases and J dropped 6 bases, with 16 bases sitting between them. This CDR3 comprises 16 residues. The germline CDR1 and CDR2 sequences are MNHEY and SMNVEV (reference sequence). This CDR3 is CASSLNSLGFAGELFF. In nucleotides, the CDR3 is TGTGCCAGCAGTTTAAATTCGCTAGGTTTTGCCGGGGAGCTGTTTTTT.

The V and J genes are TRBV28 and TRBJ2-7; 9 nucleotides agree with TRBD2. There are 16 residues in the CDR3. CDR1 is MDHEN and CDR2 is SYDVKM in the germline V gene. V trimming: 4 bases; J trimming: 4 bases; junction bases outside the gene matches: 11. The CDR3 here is CASSSTTSGLTYEQYF. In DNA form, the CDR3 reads TGTGCCAGCAGTTCCACCACTAGCGGGCTAACTTACGAGCAGTACTTC.

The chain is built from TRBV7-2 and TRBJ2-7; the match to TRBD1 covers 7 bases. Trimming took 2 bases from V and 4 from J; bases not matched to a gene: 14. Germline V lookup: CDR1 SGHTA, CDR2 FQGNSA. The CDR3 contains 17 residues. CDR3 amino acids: CASSLKGQSNTPYEQYF. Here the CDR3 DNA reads TGTGCCAGCAGCTTAAAGGGACAGAGCAACACACCTTACGAGCAGTACTTC.

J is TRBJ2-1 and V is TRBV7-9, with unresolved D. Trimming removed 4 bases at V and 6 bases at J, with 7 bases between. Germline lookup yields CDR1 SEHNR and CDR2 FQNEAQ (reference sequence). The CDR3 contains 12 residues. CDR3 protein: CASSSPLNEQFF. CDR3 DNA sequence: TGTGCCAGCAGCTCCCCACTCAATGAGCAGTTCTTC.

CDR3 nucleotides: TGTGCCACCGGAATAACCGCGGGAGGAGCCACAGATACGCAGTATTTT. This gives the protein CATGITAGGATDTQYF. This chain links TRBV15 with TRBJ2-3; 8 bases are a match to TRBD2. Looked up from germline, CDR1 is LNHNV and CDR2 is YYDKDF (reference sequence). The CDR3 has 16 residues. The ends lost 8 bases at V and 2 bases at J; junction bases unmatched: 12.

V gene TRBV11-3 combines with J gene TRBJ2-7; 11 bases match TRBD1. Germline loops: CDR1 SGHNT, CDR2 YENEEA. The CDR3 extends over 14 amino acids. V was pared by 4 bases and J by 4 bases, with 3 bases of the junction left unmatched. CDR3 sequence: CASSSDRGPYEQYF. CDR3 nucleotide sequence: TGTGCCAGCAGCTCGGACAGGGGGCCATACGAGCAGTACTTC.

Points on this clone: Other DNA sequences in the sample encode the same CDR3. This CDR3 is CASSVGGGGTDTQYF. In nucleotides, the CDR3 is TGTGCCAGCAGCGTAGGTGGCGGGGGCACAGATACGCAGTATTTT. The rearrangement links TRBV9 to TRBJ2-3, with a weak D call TRBD2 (6 bases). The germline V gene encodes CDR1 SGDLS and CDR2 YYNGEE. The CDR3 sequence is 15 residues long. V dropped 0 bases and J dropped 1 base, with 9 bases sitting between them.

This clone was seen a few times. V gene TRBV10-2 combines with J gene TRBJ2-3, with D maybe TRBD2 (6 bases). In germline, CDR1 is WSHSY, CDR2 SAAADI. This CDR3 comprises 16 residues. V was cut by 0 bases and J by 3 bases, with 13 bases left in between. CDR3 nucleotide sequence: TGCGCCAGCAGTGAGTCGGGGGGAAGTGTGACAGATACGCAGTATTTT. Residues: CASSESGGSVTDTQYF.

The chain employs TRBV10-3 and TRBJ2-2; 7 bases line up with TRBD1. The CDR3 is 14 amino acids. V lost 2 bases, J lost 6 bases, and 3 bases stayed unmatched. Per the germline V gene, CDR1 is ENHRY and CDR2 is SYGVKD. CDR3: CAISEPQGAGELFF. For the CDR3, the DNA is TGTGCCATCAGTGAGCCTCAGGGGGCCGGGGAGCTGTTTTTT.

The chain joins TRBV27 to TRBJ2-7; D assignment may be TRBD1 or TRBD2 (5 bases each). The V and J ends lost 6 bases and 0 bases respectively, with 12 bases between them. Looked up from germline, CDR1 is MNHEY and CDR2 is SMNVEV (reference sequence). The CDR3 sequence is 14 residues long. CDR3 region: CASSWGSHSYEQYF. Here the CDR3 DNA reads TGTGCCAGCAGCTGGGGGTCCCACTCCTACGAGCAGTACTTC.

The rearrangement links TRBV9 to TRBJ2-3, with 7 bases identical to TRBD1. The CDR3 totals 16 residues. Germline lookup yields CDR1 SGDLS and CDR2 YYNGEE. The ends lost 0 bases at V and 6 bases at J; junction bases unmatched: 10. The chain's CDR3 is CASSVDTGAVSDTQYF. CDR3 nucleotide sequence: TGTGCCAGCAGCGTAGACACAGGGGCGGTCTCGGATACGCAGTATTTT.

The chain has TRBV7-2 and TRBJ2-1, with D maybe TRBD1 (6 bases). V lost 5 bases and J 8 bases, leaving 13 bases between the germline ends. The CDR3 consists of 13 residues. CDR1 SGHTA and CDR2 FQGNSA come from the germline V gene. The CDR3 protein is CASSNDRSYEQFF. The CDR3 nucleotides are TGTGCCAGCAGCAACGACAGGTCCTATGAGCAGTTCTTC.

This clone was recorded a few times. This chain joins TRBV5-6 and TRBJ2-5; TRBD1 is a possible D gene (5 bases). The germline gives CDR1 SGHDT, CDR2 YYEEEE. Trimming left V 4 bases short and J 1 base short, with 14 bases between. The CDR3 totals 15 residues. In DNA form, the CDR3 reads TGTGCCAGCAGCCCAGGGTCTATCCCCCAAGAGACCCAGTACTTC. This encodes CASSPGSIPQETQYF. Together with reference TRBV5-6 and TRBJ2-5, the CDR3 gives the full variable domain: DAGVTQSPTHLIKTRGQQVTLRCSPKSGHDTVSWYQQALGQGPQFIFQYYEEEERQRGNFPDRFSGHQFPNYSSELNVNALLLGDSALYLCASSPGSIPQETQYFGPGTRLLVL.

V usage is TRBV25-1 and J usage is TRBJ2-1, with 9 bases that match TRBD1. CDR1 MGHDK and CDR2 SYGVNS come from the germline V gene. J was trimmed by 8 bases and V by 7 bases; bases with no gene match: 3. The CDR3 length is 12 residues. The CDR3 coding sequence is TGTGCCAGCAAACAGGGGGCCCATGAGCAGTTCTTC. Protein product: CASKQGAHEQFF.

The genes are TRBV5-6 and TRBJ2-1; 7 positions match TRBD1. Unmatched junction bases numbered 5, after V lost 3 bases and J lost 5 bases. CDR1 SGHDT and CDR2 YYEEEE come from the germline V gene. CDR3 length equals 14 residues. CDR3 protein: CASSWGTAHNEQFF. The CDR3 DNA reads TGTGCCAGCAGCTGGGGGACAGCTCACAATGAGCAGTTCTTC.

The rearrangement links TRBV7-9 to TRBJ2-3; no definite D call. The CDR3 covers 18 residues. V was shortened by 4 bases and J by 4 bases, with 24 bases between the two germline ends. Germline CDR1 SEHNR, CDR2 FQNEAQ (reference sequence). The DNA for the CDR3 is TGTGCCAGCAGCTCAACTGGCCGCGGTCCAGAGTCAGCAGATACGCAGTATTTT. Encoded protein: CASSSTGRGPESADTQYF.

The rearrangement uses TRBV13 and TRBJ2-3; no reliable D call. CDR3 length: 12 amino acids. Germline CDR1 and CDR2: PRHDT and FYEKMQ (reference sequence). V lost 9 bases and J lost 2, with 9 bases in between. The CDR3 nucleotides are TGTGCCAGTACATCAGCCACAGATACGCAGTATTTT. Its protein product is CASTSATDTQYF.